These 25 T cell receptor beta chains share one sample of origin, sequenced in a study of T-cell memory formation after mild COVID-19. One entry per CDR3 protein, called by TCRdb with MiXCR from the 5' RACE reads. Of roughly 610,000 distinct CDR3 sequences listed, approximately 15% are singletons. Sequencing was performed on PBMCs or a T cell subset sorted from them (not recorded which). The receptor source for this set is an adult woman who had mild COVID-19 (a few samples of this study predate the infection). Cell type and time point are not known.

This clonotype was seen a handful of times. The chain is built from TRBV6-5 and TRBJ2-5, with 11 bases lining up with TRBD2. Germline trimming cut 6 bases from V and 3 bases from J; bases unmatched to any gene: 9. This CDR3 is built from 16 residues. The germline CDR1 and CDR2 sequences are MNHEY and SVGAGI. The CDR3 DNA follows: TGTGCCAGCAGAATAAGGCCGGGACTAGCGGAAGAGACCCAGTACTTC. It yields the protein CASRIRPGLAEETQYF.

This clonotype showed up just a few times. The gene calls are TRBV18 and TRBJ1-1; D gene uncertain. CDR3 length equals 14 residues. CDR1 is KGHSH and CDR2 is LQKENI in the germline V gene. Trimming removed 1 base at V and 1 base at J, with 7 bases between. CDR3 bases: TGTGCCAGCTCACCACTCCACGAGAACACTGAAGCTTTCTTT. Protein product: CASSPLHENTEAFF.

This clonotype was detected only a few times. The J gene is TRBJ2-1, the V gene TRBV5-5, with 10 bases fitting TRBD2. The CDR3 is 16 residues long. With 0 bases clipped from V and 7 bases from J, the junction kept 7 bases outside the gene matches. CDR1 is SGHKS, CDR2 YYEKEE, per germline (reference sequence). The chain's CDR3 is CASSLVAGGMRNEQFF. The CDR3 nucleotides read TGTGCCAGCAGCTTGGTAGCGGGAGGTATGCGTAATGAGCAGTTCTTC.

The CDR3 region has the DNA TGCAGTGCCTTGGGGGGGCAGCTCTATGGCTACACCTTC. This translates into CSALGGQLYGYTF. The gene calls are TRBV20-1 and TRBJ1-2, with a tentative D call TRBD1 (6 bases). Germline CDR1 reads DFQATT; CDR2 reads SNEGSKA (reference sequence). The CDR3 is 13 residues long. The V end was cut by 6 bases, the J end by 4 bases, with 15 bases between.

The gene calls are TRBV7-2 and TRBJ2-2; D is tentatively TRBD1 or TRBD2 (5 bases each). V was shortened by 0 bases and J by 4 bases, with 9 bases between the two germline ends. Germline values: CDR1 SGHTA, CDR2 FQGNSA. The CDR3 covers 15 residues. Here the CDR3 reads CASSLAGTSTGELFF. Here the CDR3 DNA reads TGTGCCAGCAGCTTAGCGGGGACCTCCACCGGGGAGCTGTTTTTT.

V gene TRBV12-3 or TRBV12-4 combines with J gene TRBJ2-1; no reliable D call. V lost 7 bases and J 7 bases, leaving 11 bases between the germline ends. This CDR3 comprises 12 residues. The CDR3 loop is CASKLTWNEQFF. As DNA, the CDR3 is TGTGCCAGCAAACTAACGTGGAATGAGCAGTTCTTC.

This chain links TRBV6-1 with TRBJ2-7; D tentatively reads TRBD1 or TRBD2 (5 bases each). Germline V CDR1 and CDR2: MNHNS, SASEGT. The ends were cut back, 7 bases at V and 0 bases at J, with 13 bases in the middle. CDR3 length: 14 residues. DNA for the CDR3: TGTGCCAGCACTGAGACGGGACGCTCCTACGAGCAGTACTTC. It encodes CASTETGRSYEQYF.

The gene calls are TRBV6-1 and TRBJ2-7; the D gene is possibly TRBD1 (5 bases). The CDR3 length is 14 residues. CDR1 MNHNS and CDR2 SASEGT come from the germline V gene. V lost 7 bases, J lost 4 bases, and 17 bases lay in between. The CDR3 DNA follows: TGTGCCAGCAAACGAGGTGCAGGGAAATACGAGCAGTACTTC. Amino acid sequence: CASKRGAGKYEQYF.

This clonotype was observed many times. The chain recombines TRBV23-1 with TRBJ1-5; 10 bases map to TRBD1. TRBV23-1 is given ORF status, its function remaining uncertain. Trimming at V came to 4 bases and at J to 0 bases, leaving 9 bases not matched to a gene. The CDR3 is 18 amino acids. CDR3 in amino acids: CASSPPGQGVYSNQPQHF. The DNA of the CDR3 is TGCGCCAGCAGTCCACCCGGACAGGGGGTTTATAGCAATCAGCCCCAGCATTTT.

This clonotype was seen repeatedly, ten times or more. The chain combines TRBV24-1 with TRBJ2-1; 8 bases are a match to TRBD2. Looked up from germline, CDR1 is KGHDR and CDR2 is SFDVKD. The CDR3 contains 17 residues. V lost 3 bases and J lost 8; bases outside the gene matches: 14. CDR3 DNA: TGTGCCACCAGTGATCCGCCGGGGAGCGGGAGACGGGATGAGCAGTTCTTC. The encoded protein is CATSDPPGSGRRDEQFF.

This clonotype occurred many times. The chain joins TRBV5-4 to TRBJ2-1; D possibly corresponds to TRBD2 (6 bases). The ends were cut back, 0 bases at V and 3 bases at J, with 13 bases in the middle. This CDR3 comprises 16 residues. Germline lookup yields CDR1 SGHNT and CDR2 YYREEE (reference sequence). DNA of the CDR3: TGTGCCAGCAGCTTGGCGTCGGGGGAGTTCTACAATGAGCAGTTCTTC. Translated, it gives CASSLASGEFYNEQFF. The full variable domain, completed using reference TRBV5-4 and TRBJ2-1, is ETGVTQSPTHLIKTRGQQVTLRCSSQSGHNTVSWYQQALGQGPQFIFQYYREEENGRGNFPPRFSGLQFPNYSSELNVNALELDDSALYLCASSLASGEFYNEQFFGPGTRLTVL.

V and J are TRBV6-6 and TRBJ2-1; 12 bases match TRBD2. V lost 6 bases, J lost 7 bases, and 7 bases stayed unmatched. The length of the CDR3 is 15 residues. Looked up from germline, CDR1 is MNHNY and CDR2 is SVGAGI (reference sequence). In DNA form, the CDR3 reads TGTGCCAGCAGAGCGGGACTAGCGGGTTTGAATGAGCAGTTCTTC. Its protein is CASRAGLAGLNEQFF.

The V and J genes are TRBV12-3 or TRBV12-4 and TRBJ2-2; the match to TRBD2 covers 7 bases. J gave up 3 bases and V 5 bases, and 3 bases lay outside the gene matches. The CDR3 extends over 14 amino acids. CDR3 sequence reads: CASSPGGYTGELFF. For the CDR3, the DNA is TGTGCCAGCAGTCCGGGGGGATACACCGGGGAGCTGTTTTTT.

The chain uses TRBV30 and TRBJ2-1, with 7 bases matching TRBD2. V dropped 3 bases and J dropped 7; count of bases not matched to a gene: 3. Germline CDR1 reads GTSNPN; CDR2 reads SVGIG (reference sequence). The CDR3 runs to 12 residues. The CDR3 reads CAWSGGWNEQFF. The CDR3 DNA sequence: TGTGCCTGGAGCGGGGGGTGGAATGAGCAGTTCTTC.

The chain carries TRBV12-3 or TRBV12-4 and TRBJ2-5; TRBD2 matches at 7 bases. The V gene end was trimmed by 2 bases and the J gene end by 5 bases; junction bases not matched to a gene: 14. The CDR3 length is 17 residues. The CDR3 loop reads CASSLYGAGAPGETQYF. The CDR3 nucleotides are TGTGCCAGCAGTTTATACGGCGCGGGAGCGCCCGGGGAGACCCAGTACTTC.

This clonotype was seen a handful of times. The rearrangement links TRBV6-2 or TRBV6-3 to TRBJ1-1; 8 bases line up with TRBD1. CDR1 is MNHEY, CDR2 SVGEGT, per germline. This CDR3 spans 17 amino acids. After removal of 6 bases from V and 0 bases from J, the junction contained 12 bases not matched to a gene. CDR3 coding DNA: TGTGCCAGCAGCACGGACAGGGACCCTTCAATGAACACTGAAGCTTTCTTT. Amino acid sequence: CASSTDRDPSMNTEAFF.

The chain joins TRBV7-7 to TRBJ2-5; tentative D call: TRBD2 (5 bases). This CDR3 has 15 residues. The V and J ends lost 5 bases and 2 bases respectively, with 15 bases between them. Per the germline V gene, CDR1 is SSHAT and CDR2 is FNYEAQ (reference sequence). Here the CDR3 DNA reads TGTGCCAGCAGCACGGGGAGAGCGGTACAAGAGACCCAGTACTTC. Translating gives CASSTGRAVQETQYF.

The chain couples TRBV30 to TRBJ1-2; tentative D call: TRBD1 (5 bases). The CDR3 loop spans 13 amino acids. Deletions cut 2 bases from V and 6 bases from J, with 13 bases between. Germline CDR1 and CDR2: GTSNPN and SVGIG (reference sequence). The CDR3 reads CAWSREGRNGYTF. DNA of the CDR3: TGTGCCTGGAGTAGGGAGGGGCGGAATGGCTACACCTTC.

The V and J genes are TRBV20-1 and TRBJ1-2; TRBD1 is a possible D gene (5 bases). The germline CDR1 and CDR2 sequences are DFQATT and SNEGSKA (reference sequence). V was clipped by 5 bases and J by 3 bases, with 10 bases between them. CDR3 length: 12 residues. The CDR3 DNA is TGCAGTGCTCCTGGGGGAGACTATGGCTACACCTTC. Encoded protein: CSAPGGDYGYTF.

The chain carries TRBV6-5 and TRBJ2-3; 7 bases map to TRBD2. Trimming took 7 bases from V and 3 from J; bases not matched to a gene: 7. CDR3 length equals 14 residues. In germline, CDR1 is MNHEY, CDR2 SVGAGI. CDR3 bases: TGTGCCAGCATCGCAGCGGGAACAACAGATACGCAGTATTTT. It translates to CASIAAGTTDTQYF.

The CDR3 DNA sequence: TGTGCCAGCAGTCCAGGGGAAATAAGCAATCAGCCCCAGCATTTT. It codes for CASSPGEISNQPQHF. This rearrangement joins TRBV7-9 to TRBJ1-5; D perhaps matches TRBD1 (6 bases). The CDR3 has 15 residues. Trimming took 6 bases from V and 1 from J, leaving 13 bases between them. Germline V gene lookup returns CDR1 SEHNR and CDR2 FQNEAQ (reference sequence).

In this sample, this clonotype turned up a few times. This chain joins TRBV7-9 and TRBJ1-2, with D possibly matching TRBD1 (5 bases). Trimming left V 0 bases short and J 7 bases short, with 6 bases between. The CDR3 covers 12 residues. Germline CDR1 is SEHNR and CDR2 is FQNEAQ (reference sequence). CDR3 DNA sequence: TGTGCCAGCAGCTTAGCTGGGGCTGGCTACACCTTC. Its protein is CASSLAGAGYTF.

The CDR3 loop reads CASLRMAHNEQFF. The CDR3 coding sequence is TGTGCCAGCCTCCGTATGGCCCACAATGAGCAGTTCTTC. V gene TRBV6-2 or TRBV6-3 combines with J gene TRBJ2-1; D not resolved. Germline V lookup: CDR1 MNHEY, CDR2 SVGEGT. With 8 bases removed from V and 5 bases from J, the gap between germline ends came to 13 bases. There are 13 residues in the CDR3.

The table lists this clonotype with many counts. This rearrangement joins TRBV9 to TRBJ1-6, with D maybe TRBD1 (5 bases). The germline V gene has CDR1 SGDLS and CDR2 YYNGEE. V was cut by 5 bases and J by 3 bases, with 12 bases left in between. The CDR3 has 15 amino acids. The CDR3 nucleotides read TGTGCCAGCAGTACTGGGGACGGCTATAATTCACCCCTCCACTTT. It codes for CASSTGDGYNSPLHF.

The V gene is TRBV9, the J gene TRBJ2-2, with 10 bases identical to TRBD2. This CDR3 spans 15 amino acids. The ends lost 3 bases at V and 3 bases at J; junction bases unmatched: 2. The germline CDR1 and CDR2 sequences are SGDLS and YYNGEE. The CDR3 region is CASSASGSYTGELFF. Here the CDR3 DNA reads TGTGCCAGCAGCGCTAGCGGGAGTTACACCGGGGAGCTGTTTTTT.